This is a list of T cell receptor beta chains from one sample in a study of CD8+CD57+ T cells in acquired aplastic anemia. TCRdb called the reads again in MiXCR, with one record for every CDR3 protein. The sample has 310,000 or so distinct CDR3 sequences; about 50% are singletons. The source material was sorted CD4+, CD8+, or CD8+CD57+ T cells (not recorded which) from PBMCs. Receptors were obtained from a human donor with aplastic anemia. CDR3s include the opening cysteine and the closing phenylalanine or tryptophan. The D gene is left open where the match is weak. Size values are once, few and many counts, or a class for expanded clones, and some rows have none.

CDR3 DNA: TGTGCCAGCAGTAAGATGGGGCCGGGGTCAAATTCACCCCTCCACTTT; CDR3 protein: CASSKMGPGSNSPLHF; J gene: TRBJ1-6; clone size: many; D gene: -; V gene: TRBV7-3
CDR3 DNA: TGTGCCAGCAGTCCCCGGGACACCTCGATCCCATACGAGCAGTACTTC; CDR3 protein: CASSPRDTSIPYEQYF; J gene: TRBJ2-7; clone size: few; D gene: -; V gene: TRBV2
CDR3 DNA: TGTGCCGGCAGTTTTTATACTAGCTCCTATAATTCACCCCTCCACTTT; CDR3 protein: CAGSFYTSSYNSPLHF; J gene: TRBJ1-6; clone size: -; D gene: -; V gene: TRBV25-1
CDR3 DNA: TGTGCCACCAGTGACTCCGGGACAGGGGTACAGCCCCAGCATTTT; CDR3 protein: CATSDSGTGVQPQHF; J gene: TRBJ1-5; clone size: -; D gene: TRBD1; V gene: TRBV24-1
CDR3 DNA: TGCAGTGCTAGAGATTTGGAGGGTTCACCCCTCCACTTT; CDR3 protein: CSARDLEGSPLHF; J gene: TRBJ1-6; clone size: many; D gene: -; V gene: TRBV20-1
CDR3 DNA: TGCGCCAGCAGCTTGTCCGGGGGCTCTGGAAACACCATATATTTT; CDR3 protein: CASSLSGGSGNTIYF; J gene: TRBJ1-3; clone size: -; D gene: -; V gene: TRBV5-1
CDR3 DNA: TGCAGCGTTCTAGCGGGAAGCAATGAGCAGTTCTTC; CDR3 protein: CSVLAGSNEQFF; J gene: TRBJ2-1; clone size: -; D gene: TRBD2; V gene: TRBV29-1
CDR3 DNA: TGTGCCAGCAGCGTAGAGGATTTAGCAGATACGCAGTATTTT; CDR3 protein: CASSVEDLADTQYF; J gene: TRBJ2-3; clone size: -; D gene: -; V gene: TRBV9
CDR3 DNA: TGCAGTGCTAGAGATCGGAGTAGGGGTTTTGGCTACACCTTC; CDR3 protein: CSARDRSRGFGYTF; J gene: TRBJ1-2; clone size: -; D gene: -; V gene: TRBV20-1
CDR3 DNA: TGTGCCAGCAGTTTTATAGGGGGGCAAAGCTATGGCTACACCTTC; CDR3 protein: CASSFIGGQSYGYTF; J gene: TRBJ1-2; clone size: many; D gene: -; V gene: TRBV12-3/TRBV12-4
CDR3 DNA: TGTGCCTCATTGAGAGGGGAGACCCAGTACTTC; CDR3 protein: CASLRGETQYF; J gene: TRBJ2-5; clone size: -; D gene: -; V gene: TRBV12-3/TRBV12-4
CDR3 DNA: TGTGCCAGCAGTGAATATACAGCTAGCGGGTCCACAGATACGCAGTATTTT; CDR3 protein: CASSEYTASGSTDTQYF; J gene: TRBJ2-3; clone size: many; D gene: TRBD2; V gene: TRBV25-1
CDR3 DNA: TGCAGTGCCATCCCCAGGGCGGACACTGAAGCTTTCTTT; CDR3 protein: CSAIPRADTEAFF; J gene: TRBJ1-1; clone size: -; D gene: -; V gene: TRBV20-1
CDR3 DNA: TGTGCCAGCAGCCGACCGGGACAGGGGACGAGGTCCTACAATGAGCAGTTCTTC; CDR3 protein: CASSRPGQGTRSYNEQFF; J gene: TRBJ2-1; clone size: many; D gene: TRBD1; V gene: TRBV5-8
CDR3 DNA: TGTGCCAGTAGTATCCCTAGCGGGGGGGCTCCAGAGACCCAGTACTTC; CDR3 protein: CASSIPSGGAPETQYF; J gene: TRBJ2-5; clone size: -; D gene: TRBD2; V gene: TRBV19
CDR3 DNA: TGTGCCAGCAGCGGGGACACAGGACTCCACTTT; CDR3 protein: CASSGDTGLHF; J gene: TRBJ1-6; clone size: few; D gene: -; V gene: TRBV7-8
CDR3 DNA: TGTGCCAGCAGTCTCAGGGGGACAGCCTCCTACGAGCAGTACTTC; CDR3 protein: CASSLRGTASYEQYF; J gene: TRBJ2-7; clone size: -; D gene: TRBD1; V gene: TRBV13
CDR3 DNA: TGTGCCAGTAGTAAACTAGCGGGGATAGAGCAGTACTTC; CDR3 protein: CASSKLAGIEQYF; J gene: TRBJ2-7; clone size: -; D gene: TRBD2; V gene: TRBV19
CDR3 DNA: TGCGCCAGCAGTGAGTCGGGGTTTCAAGAGACCCAGTACTTC; CDR3 protein: CASSESGFQETQYF; J gene: TRBJ2-5; clone size: -; D gene: -; V gene: TRBV10-1
CDR3 DNA: TGTGCCATCAGTGAAGGGGGGAACACTGAAGCTTTCTTT; CDR3 protein: CAISEGGNTEAFF; J gene: TRBJ1-1; clone size: few; D gene: -; V gene: TRBV10-3
CDR3 DNA: TGTGCCAGCAGCCATCCCGGGGAGTTCTATGGCTACACCTTC; CDR3 protein: CASSHPGEFYGYTF; J gene: TRBJ1-2; clone size: -; D gene: -; V gene: TRBV7-2
CDR3 DNA: TGTGCCAGCAGTATCGGGACAGAGACCCAGTACTTC; CDR3 protein: CASSIGTETQYF; J gene: TRBJ2-5; clone size: -; D gene: -; V gene: TRBV12-3/TRBV12-4
CDR3 DNA: TGCAACGTTGACCCAACGGGGCCGGGAGGGGGCTACACCTTC; CDR3 protein: CNVDPTGPGGGYTF; J gene: TRBJ1-2; clone size: -; D gene: -; V gene: TRBV29-1
CDR3 DNA: TGCGCCAGCAGCTTTGGACACGGCGGATCCGAGCAGTACTTC; CDR3 protein: CASSFGHGGSEQYF; J gene: TRBJ2-7; clone size: -; D gene: -; V gene: TRBV5-1
CDR3 DNA: TGTGCCAGCAGCTCGCCGGCTCTCGGTGGTTACGAGCAGTACTTC; CDR3 protein: CASSSPALGGYEQYF; J gene: TRBJ2-7; clone size: few; D gene: -; V gene: TRBV11-2
CDR3 DNA: TGTGCCATCAAAGAATTAGGGAATGAAGCTTTCTTT; CDR3 protein: CAIKELGNEAFF; J gene: TRBJ1-1; clone size: many; D gene: -; V gene: TRBV10-3
CDR3 DNA: TGTGCCAGCAGCTTATTAGAACAGGGGGGTGGGGAGACCCAGTACTTC; CDR3 protein: CASSLLEQGGGETQYF; J gene: TRBJ2-5; clone size: few; D gene: TRBD1; V gene: TRBV7-8
CDR3 DNA: TGTGCCAGCAGCTTAGGACAGGGGAAAGGCGAAAAACTGTTTTTT; CDR3 protein: CASSLGQGKGEKLFF; J gene: TRBJ1-4; clone size: -; D gene: TRBD1; V gene: TRBV7-9
CDR3 DNA: TGTGCCAGCAGCGGTACGGTCGAGGGACTGAGCTACGAGCAGTACTTC; CDR3 protein: CASSGTVEGLSYEQYF; J gene: TRBJ2-7; clone size: -; D gene: -; V gene: TRBV7-9
CDR3 DNA: TGCAGTGCTAGACCCGAGGGCCCGGCGGCTTTCTTT; CDR3 protein: CSARPEGPAAFF; J gene: TRBJ1-1; clone size: -; D gene: -; V gene: TRBV20-1
CDR3 DNA: TGCGCCAGCAGCTGGGACGGGAATCAGCCCCAGCATTTT; CDR3 protein: CASSWDGNQPQHF; J gene: TRBJ1-5; clone size: few; D gene: -; V gene: TRBV5-1
CDR3 DNA: TGTGCCACCAGCGATCGGAGGAGATGGGACACTGAAGCTTTCTTT; CDR3 protein: CATSDRRRWDTEAFF; J gene: TRBJ1-1; clone size: -; D gene: -; V gene: TRBV15
CDR3 DNA: TGTGCCAGCAGCTTAACGAGAGTAGGGAACACCGGGGAGCTGTTTTTT; CDR3 protein: CASSLTRVGNTGELFF; J gene: TRBJ2-2; clone size: -; D gene: -; V gene: TRBV7-9
CDR3 DNA: TGCGCCAGCAGCCCGGGACTAGCCATCGGTGAGCAGTACTTC; CDR3 protein: CASSPGLAIGEQYF; J gene: TRBJ2-7; clone size: -; D gene: TRBD2; V gene: TRBV5-1
CDR3 DNA: TGTGCCAGCAGTCCCCGCTCGTCCACGTACCAAGAGACCCAGTACTTC; CDR3 protein: CASSPRSSTYQETQYF; J gene: TRBJ2-5; clone size: many; D gene: -; V gene: TRBV6-2/TRBV6-3
CDR3 DNA: TGTGCCAGTAGTATAGGGCCAGCCCAAGAGACCCAGTACTTC; CDR3 protein: CASSIGPAQETQYF; J gene: TRBJ2-5; clone size: -; D gene: -; V gene: TRBV19
CDR3 DNA: TGTGCCAGCAGCTTAAACCCAGGGCTAGGCTACGAGCAGTACTTC; CDR3 protein: CASSLNPGLGYEQYF; J gene: TRBJ2-7; clone size: once; D gene: -; V gene: TRBV7-2
CDR3 DNA: TGTGCCAGCAGTTACGTTAGATCCTACGAGCAGTACTTC; CDR3 protein: CASSYVRSYEQYF; J gene: TRBJ2-7; clone size: many; D gene: -; V gene: TRBV6-5
CDR3 DNA: TGTGCCAGCAGCCCTCGACAGGGCAGGGACACTGAAGCTTTCTTT; CDR3 protein: CASSPRQGRDTEAFF; J gene: TRBJ1-1; clone size: -; D gene: TRBD1; V gene: TRBV5-8
CDR3 DNA: TGTGCCAGCAGTTCGAGGACAGGAACGAACACTGAAGCTTTCTTT; CDR3 protein: CASSSRTGTNTEAFF; J gene: TRBJ1-1; clone size: many; D gene: TRBD1; V gene: TRBV12-3/TRBV12-4
CDR3 DNA: TGTGCCAGCAGCTCATTCCCGGGACAGGGGTTCGAGCAGTACTTC; CDR3 protein: CASSSFPGQGFEQYF; J gene: TRBJ2-7; clone size: -; D gene: TRBD1; V gene: TRBV7-2
CDR3 DNA: TGTGCCAGCTGGACAGGGGCAGGGAATTATGGCTACACCTTC; CDR3 protein: CASWTGAGNYGYTF; J gene: TRBJ1-2; clone size: many; D gene: TRBD1; V gene: TRBV6-5
CDR3 DNA: TGTGCCAGCAGCCAAGGGGGACTAGCGGGGGACTCCTACAATGTGCAGTTCTTC; CDR3 protein: CASSQGGLAGDSYNVQFF; J gene: TRBJ2-1; clone size: -; D gene: TRBD2; V gene: TRBV7-3
CDR3 DNA: TGTGCCAGTAGCACTACAGGGGTATGGGAGACCCAGTACTTC; CDR3 protein: CASSTTGVWETQYF; J gene: TRBJ2-5; clone size: -; D gene: TRBD1; V gene: TRBV19
CDR3 DNA: TGTGCCAGCAGTACTTACAGGGGCCAGCCCCAGCATTTT; CDR3 protein: CASSTYRGQPQHF; J gene: TRBJ1-5; clone size: -; D gene: TRBD1; V gene: TRBV12-3/TRBV12-4
CDR3 DNA: TGTGCCATCAAAGGGACAGGGGATGAAAAACTGTTTTTT; CDR3 protein: CAIKGTGDEKLFF; J gene: TRBJ1-4; clone size: -; D gene: TRBD1; V gene: TRBV10-3
CDR3 DNA: TGTGCCAGCAGTGCCTCAGGGGAACTTTATCAGCCCCAGCATTTT; CDR3 protein: CASSASGELYQPQHF; J gene: TRBJ1-5; clone size: -; D gene: -; V gene: TRBV2
CDR3 DNA: TGTGCCAGCAGCTTAGATAGCGGGGGGGCGACTGAGCAGTTCTTC; CDR3 protein: CASSLDSGGATEQFF; J gene: TRBJ2-1; clone size: -; D gene: TRBD2; V gene: TRBV5-6
CDR3 DNA: TGTGCCAGCAGTTATTGGGCAGCGGGGGCCACAGATACGCAGTATTTT; CDR3 protein: CASSYWAAGATDTQYF; J gene: TRBJ2-3; clone size: many; D gene: TRBD2; V gene: TRBV6-7
CDR3 DNA: TGCAGCGTTGGGACCGGGGTATCGAACGAGCAGTACTTC; CDR3 protein: CSVGTGVSNEQYF; J gene: TRBJ2-7; clone size: -; D gene: -; V gene: TRBV29-1
CDR3 DNA: TGCGCCAGCAGTCGGGACGTAGGCTATGGCTACACCTTC; CDR3 protein: CASSRDVGYGYTF; J gene: TRBJ1-2; clone size: -; D gene: -; V gene: TRBV5-1
CDR3 DNA: TGTGCTAGGCCAGCGGGACAAGAGACCCAGTACTTC; CDR3 protein: CARPAGQETQYF; J gene: TRBJ2-5; clone size: once; D gene: TRBD2; V gene: TRBV24-1
CDR3 DNA: TGCAGTGCTAGAGCTGGGTCGGGGGGCTACACCTTC; CDR3 protein: CSARAGSGGYTF; J gene: TRBJ1-2; clone size: -; D gene: -; V gene: TRBV20-1
CDR3 DNA: TGCGCCAGCAGCCCCCAGCCGGGAGGGTACGAGCAGTACTTC; CDR3 protein: CASSPQPGGYEQYF; J gene: TRBJ2-7; clone size: many; D gene: TRBD2; V gene: TRBV5-1
CDR3 DNA: TGTGCCAGTATCCCGGCGGGGGAGAGCTATGGCTACACCTTC; CDR3 protein: CASIPAGESYGYTF; J gene: TRBJ1-2; clone size: -; D gene: -; V gene: TRBV19